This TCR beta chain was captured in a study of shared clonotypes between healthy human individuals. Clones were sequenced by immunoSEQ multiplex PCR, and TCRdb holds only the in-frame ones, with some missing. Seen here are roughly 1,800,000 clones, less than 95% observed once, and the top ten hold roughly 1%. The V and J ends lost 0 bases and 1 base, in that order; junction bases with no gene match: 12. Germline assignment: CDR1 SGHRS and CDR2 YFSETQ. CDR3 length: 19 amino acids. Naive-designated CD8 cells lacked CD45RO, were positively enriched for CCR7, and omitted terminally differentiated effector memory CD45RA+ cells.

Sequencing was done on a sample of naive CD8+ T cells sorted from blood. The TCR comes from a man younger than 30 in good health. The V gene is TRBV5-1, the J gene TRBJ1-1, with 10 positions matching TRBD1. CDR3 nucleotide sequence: TGCGCCAGCAGCTTGGGCCCGAGTCGGACAGGGGGAAAGAACACTGAAGCTTTCTTT. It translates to CASSLGPSRTGGKNTEAFF.